This T cell receptor (beta chain) was recovered during a study of T cells expressing NK-cell markers. Study-wide context: Investigators obtained TCR beta repertoires from sorted CD3+CD56+NKG2C+, CD3+CD56+NKG2C- and CD3+CD56-NKG2C+ T cells. Of eight sequenced donors, seven were HCMV-seropositive and one HCMV-seronegative.

Following a re-call of the 5' RACE reads, TCRdb has one entry per CDR3 protein and lacks DNA. Across some 300,000 distinct CDR3 sequences, the top ten clones capture approximately 0.41% of the sample. The germline V gene has CDR1 SGHAT and CDR2 FQNNGV. The CDR3 runs to 14 residues. This chain connects TRBV11-2 to TRBJ2-5; the D call of TRBD1 rests on TCRdb alone, since no DNA is present to check it. The sample consisted of blood T cells: a sorted CD56 or NKG2C T cell subset, CD4+ or CD8+ T cells, or bulk PBMC T cells (not recorded which). This clonotype originated in a man younger than 35 in good health. The CDR3 protein is CASGQGILKETQYF.